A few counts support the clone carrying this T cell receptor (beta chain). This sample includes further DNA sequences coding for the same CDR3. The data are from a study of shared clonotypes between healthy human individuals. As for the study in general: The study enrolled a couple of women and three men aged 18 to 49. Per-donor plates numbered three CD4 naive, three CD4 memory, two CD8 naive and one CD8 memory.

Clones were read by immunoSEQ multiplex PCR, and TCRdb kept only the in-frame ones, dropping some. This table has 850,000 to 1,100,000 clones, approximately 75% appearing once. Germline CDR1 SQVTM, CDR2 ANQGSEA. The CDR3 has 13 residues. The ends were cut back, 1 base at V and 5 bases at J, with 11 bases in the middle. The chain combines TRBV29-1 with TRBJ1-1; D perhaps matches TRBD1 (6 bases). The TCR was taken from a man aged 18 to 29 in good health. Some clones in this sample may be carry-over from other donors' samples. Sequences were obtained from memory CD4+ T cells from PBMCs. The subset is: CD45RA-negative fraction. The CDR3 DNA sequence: TGCAGCGTTGAAGGAGGGGGAGGGACTGAAGCTTTCTTT. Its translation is CSVEGGGGTEAFF.